The next 12 T cell receptor beta chains were all read from a single sample in a study of T cell responses to AZD1222 COVID-19 vaccine. Clones were sequenced by immunoSEQ multiplex PCR, and TCRdb holds only the in-frame ones, with some missing. The data show about 130,000 clones, nearly 95% seen once. Material: peripheral blood, obtained on day 0 of AZD1222 vaccination. These receptors were taken from an adult in good health.

This clone appeared once. The rearrangement links TRBV9 to TRBJ2-5; the match to TRBD2 covers 9 bases. The V gene's germline CDR1 is SGDLS and CDR2 YYNGEE. Germline trimming cut 6 bases from V and 3 bases from J; bases unmatched to any gene: 12. The length of the CDR3 is 16 residues. This CDR3 reads CASNLNGLASEETQYF. The CDR3 DNA is TGTGCCAGCAACCTAAATGGACTAGCGAGTGAAGAGACCCAGTACTTC.

This rearrangement joins TRBV12-5 to TRBJ1-2, with D perhaps matching TRBD1 (6 bases). Per germline, CDR1 LGHNT and CDR2 FRNRAP. CDR3 length: 14 residues. Trimming left V 6 bases short and J 0 bases short, with 11 bases between. The CDR3 sequence: CASGQGTPNYGYTF. The DNA of the CDR3 is TGTGCTAGTGGCCAAGGGACACCTAACTATGGCTACACCTTC.

The gene calls are TRBV2 and TRBJ1-2; TRBD1 might be the D (5 bases). V lost 7 bases to trimming and J lost 4 bases, with 16 bases between them. Germline V CDR1 and CDR2: SNHLY, FYNNEI. The CDR3 length is 14 residues. CDR3 coding DNA: TGTGCCAGCACCCGGGGGGATGACATCTATGGCTACACCTTC. Residues: CASTRGDDIYGYTF. Drawing the rest from reference TRBV2 and TRBJ1-2, the complete variable domain is EPEVTQTPSHQVTQMGQEVILRCVPISNHLYFYWYRQILGQKVEFLVSFYNNEISEKSEIFDDQFSVERPDGSNFTLKIRSTKLEDSAMYFCASTRGDDIYGYTFGSGTRLTVV.

The chain combines TRBV6-1 with TRBJ1-5; D unresolved. CDR3 length: 15 residues. Trimming shortened V by 2 bases and J by 6 bases, and 14 bases separated the two germline ends. CDR1 and CDR2 from the germline V gene are MNHNS and SASEGT. CDR3 coding DNA: TGTGCCAGCAGTGAAATTGCAAGGTTCGGTCAGCCCCAGCATTTT. Protein sequence: CASSEIARFGQPQHF.

The chain recombines TRBV19 with TRBJ1-5; D is uncertain. Germline CDR1 is LNHDA and CDR2 is SQIVND (reference sequence). The CDR3 sequence is 13 residues long. V gave up 10 bases and J gave up 4 bases, with 14 bases separating them. The chain's CDR3 is CATTLKVNQPQHF. The CDR3 DNA follows: TGTGCCACTACACTGAAGGTGAATCAGCCCCAGCATTTT.

The CDR3 DNA reads TGTGCCAGCAGTTTAACCCCCCACAATGAGCAGTTCTTC. Translation gives CASSLTPHNEQFF. The chain employs TRBV27 and TRBJ2-1; D remains ambiguous. This CDR3 contains 13 residues. The germline V gene has CDR1 MNHEY and CDR2 SMNVEV (reference sequence). Trimming removed 2 bases from V and 5 bases from J, with 7 bases in between.

The J gene is TRBJ2-3, the V gene TRBV6-6; no clear D gene. The CDR3 length is 13 residues. CDR1 and CDR2 from the germline V gene are MNHNY and SVGAGI (reference sequence). The V end lost 9 bases, the J end lost 5 bases, and 15 bases lay between the germline ends. CDR3 residues: CASNTPVQDTQYF. In DNA form, the CDR3 reads TGTGCCAGTAACACTCCAGTTCAAGATACGCAGTATTTT.

The chain combines TRBV6-5 with TRBJ1-5; 7 nucleotides line up with TRBD1. The germline gives CDR1 MNHEY, CDR2 SVGAGI. The CDR3 sequence is 15 residues long. J lost 0 bases, V lost 8 bases, and 7 bases had no gene match. The CDR3: CASRDSSYSNQPQHF. The CDR3 DNA follows: TGTGCCAGCCGGGACAGCTCCTATAGCAATCAGCCCCAGCATTTT.

The chain links TRBV1 to TRBJ2-7; TRBD2 was called by the table and not checked on the DNA. TRBV1 counts as a pseudogene. This CDR3 has 13 amino acids. CDR3 residues: CTSVASGGYEQYF. CDR3 bases: TGCACCAGCGTTGCTAGCGGGGGATATGAGCAGTACTTC.

The CDR3 DNA sequence: TGTGCCAGCAGCTTATCGTTTGGGGGACTCTCTTATAGCACAGATACGCAGTATTTT. It codes for CASSLSFGGLSYSTDTQYF. V is TRBV11-3 and J is TRBJ2-3; D possibly corresponds to TRBD2 (6 bases). Germline assignment: CDR1 SGHNT and CDR2 YENEEA. Trimming took off 2 bases at V and 0 bases at J, with 21 bases between the two ends. The CDR3 is 19 amino acids.

V and J are TRBV19 and TRBJ2-7, with a tentative D call TRBD2 (6 bases). The CDR3 has 13 residues. The germline gives CDR1 LNHDA, CDR2 SQIVND (reference sequence). V lost 4 bases, J lost 7 bases, and 14 bases lay in between. In nucleotides, the CDR3 is TGTGCCAGTAGTAGCGGGGCAAATCGGGAGCAGTACTTC. It encodes CASSSGANREQYF.

J is TRBJ2-1 and V is TRBV19; tentative D call: TRBD1 (6 bases). The V gene lost 7 bases and the J gene lost 4 bases, with 17 bases spanning the gap. The CDR3 length is 15 residues. Germline values: CDR1 LNHDA, CDR2 SQIVND (reference sequence). CDR3 bases: TGTGCCAGTACCTCCGACAGGTCCTCTTACAATGAGCAGTTCTTC. Translating gives CASTSDRSSYNEQFF.